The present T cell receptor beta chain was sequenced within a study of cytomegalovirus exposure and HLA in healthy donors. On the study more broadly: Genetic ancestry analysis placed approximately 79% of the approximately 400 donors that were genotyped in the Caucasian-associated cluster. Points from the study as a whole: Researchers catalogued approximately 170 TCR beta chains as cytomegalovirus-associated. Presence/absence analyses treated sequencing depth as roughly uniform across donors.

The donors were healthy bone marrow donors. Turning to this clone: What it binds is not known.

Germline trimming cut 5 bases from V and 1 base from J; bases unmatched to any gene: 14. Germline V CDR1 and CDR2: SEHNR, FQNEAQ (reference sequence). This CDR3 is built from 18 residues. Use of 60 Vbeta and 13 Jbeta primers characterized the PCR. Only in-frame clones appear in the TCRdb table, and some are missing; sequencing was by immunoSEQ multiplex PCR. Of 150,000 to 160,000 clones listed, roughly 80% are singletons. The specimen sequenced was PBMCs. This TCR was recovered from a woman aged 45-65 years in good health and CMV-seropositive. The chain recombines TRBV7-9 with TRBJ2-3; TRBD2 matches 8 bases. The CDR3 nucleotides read TGTGCCAGCAGCCCCCATCGTGGCGGGGGGCGGGGCACAGATACGCAGTATTTT. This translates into CASSPHRGGGRGTDTQYF. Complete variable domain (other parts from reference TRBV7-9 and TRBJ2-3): DTGVSQNPRHKITKRGQNVTFRCDPISEHNRLYWYRQTLGQGPEFLTYFQNEAQLEKSRLLSDRFSAERPKGSFSTLEIQRTEQGDSAMYLCASSPHRGGGRGTDTQYFGPGTRLTVL.